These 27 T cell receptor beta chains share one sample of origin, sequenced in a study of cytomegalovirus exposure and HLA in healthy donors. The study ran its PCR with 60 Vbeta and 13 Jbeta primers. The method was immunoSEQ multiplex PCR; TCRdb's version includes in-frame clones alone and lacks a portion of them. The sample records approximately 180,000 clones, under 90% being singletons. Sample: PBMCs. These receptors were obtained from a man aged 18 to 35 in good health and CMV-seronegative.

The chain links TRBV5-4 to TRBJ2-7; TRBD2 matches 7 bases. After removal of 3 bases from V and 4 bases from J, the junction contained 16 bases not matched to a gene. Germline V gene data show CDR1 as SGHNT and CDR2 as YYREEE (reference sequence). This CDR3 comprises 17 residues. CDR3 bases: TGTGCCAGCAGCTCTTCTCTCAAAAGCGGGACTTGGTACGAGCAGTACTTC. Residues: CASSSSLKSGTWYEQYF.

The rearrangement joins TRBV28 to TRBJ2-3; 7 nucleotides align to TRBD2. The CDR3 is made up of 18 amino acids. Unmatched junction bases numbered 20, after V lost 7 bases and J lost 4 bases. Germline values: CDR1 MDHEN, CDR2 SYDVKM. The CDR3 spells CASTPGGTGMWSSDTQYF. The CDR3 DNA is TGTGCCAGCACACCGGGGGGTACCGGAATGTGGAGTTCAGATACGCAGTATTTT.

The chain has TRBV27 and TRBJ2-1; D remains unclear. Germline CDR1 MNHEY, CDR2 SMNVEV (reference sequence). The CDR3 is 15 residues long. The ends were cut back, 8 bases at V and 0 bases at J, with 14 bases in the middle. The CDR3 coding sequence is TGTGCCAGCCGGAAGGCAGGTCTCTCCTACAATGAGCAGTTCTTC. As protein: CASRKAGLSYNEQFF.

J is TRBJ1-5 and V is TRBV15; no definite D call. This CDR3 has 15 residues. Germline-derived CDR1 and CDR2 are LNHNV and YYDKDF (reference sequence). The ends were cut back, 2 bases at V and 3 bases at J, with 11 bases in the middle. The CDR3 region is CATSRPADYNQPQHF. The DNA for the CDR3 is TGTGCCACCAGCAGACCGGCAGACTACAATCAGCCCCAGCATTTT.

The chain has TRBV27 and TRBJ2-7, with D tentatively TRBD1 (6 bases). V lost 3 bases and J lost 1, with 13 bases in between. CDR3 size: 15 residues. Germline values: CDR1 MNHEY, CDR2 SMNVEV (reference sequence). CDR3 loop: CASSFSGTSSYEQYF. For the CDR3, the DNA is TGTGCCAGCAGTTTCTCCGGGACATCGTCCTACGAGCAGTACTTC.

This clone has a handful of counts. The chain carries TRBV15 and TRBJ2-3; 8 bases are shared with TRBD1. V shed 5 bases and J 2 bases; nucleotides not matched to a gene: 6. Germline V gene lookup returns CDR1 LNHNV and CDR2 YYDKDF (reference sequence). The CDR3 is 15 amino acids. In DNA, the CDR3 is TGTGCCACCAGCCCGGGACAGGTGGACACAGATACGCAGTATTTT. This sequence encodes CATSPGQVDTDTQYF.

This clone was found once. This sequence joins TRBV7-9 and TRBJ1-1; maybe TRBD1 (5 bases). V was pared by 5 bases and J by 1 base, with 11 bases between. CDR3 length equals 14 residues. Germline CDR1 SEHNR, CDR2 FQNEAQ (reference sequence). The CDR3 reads CASSPVTANTEAFF. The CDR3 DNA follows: TGTGCCAGCAGCCCCGTGACAGCGAACACTGAAGCTTTCTTT.

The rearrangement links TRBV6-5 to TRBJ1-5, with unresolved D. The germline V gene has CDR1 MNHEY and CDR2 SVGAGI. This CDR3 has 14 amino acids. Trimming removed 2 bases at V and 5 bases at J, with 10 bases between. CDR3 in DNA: TGTGCCAGCAGTTACAAGGAGAGGGATCAGCCCCAGCATTTT. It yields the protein CASSYKERDQPQHF.

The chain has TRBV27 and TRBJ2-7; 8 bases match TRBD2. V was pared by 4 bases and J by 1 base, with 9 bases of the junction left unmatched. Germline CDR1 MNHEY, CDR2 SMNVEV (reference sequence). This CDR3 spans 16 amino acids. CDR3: CASSYRASGRSYEQYF. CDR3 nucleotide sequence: TGTGCCAGCAGTTATCGTGCCAGCGGGAGATCCTACGAGCAGTACTTC.

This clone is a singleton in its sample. CDR3 protein: CASSLMGRDQPQHF. In DNA form, the CDR3 reads TGTGCCAGCAGCTTGATGGGTCGGGATCAGCCCCAGCATTTT. V gene TRBV5-6 combines with J gene TRBJ1-5; unclear D gene. The CDR3 is made up of 14 amino acids. In germline, CDR1 is SGHDT, CDR2 YYEEEE. The V gene lost 1 base and the J gene lost 5 bases, with 10 bases spanning the gap.

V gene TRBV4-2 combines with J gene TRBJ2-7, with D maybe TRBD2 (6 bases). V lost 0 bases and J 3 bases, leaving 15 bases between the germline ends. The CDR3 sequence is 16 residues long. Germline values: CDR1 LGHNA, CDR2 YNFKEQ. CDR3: CASSQDWSQGGYEQYF. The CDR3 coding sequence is TGTGCCAGCAGCCAAGATTGGTCGCAGGGAGGCTACGAGCAGTACTTC.

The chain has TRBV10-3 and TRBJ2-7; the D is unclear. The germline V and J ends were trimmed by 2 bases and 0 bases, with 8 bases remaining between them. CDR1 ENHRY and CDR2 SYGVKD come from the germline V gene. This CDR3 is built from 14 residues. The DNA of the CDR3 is TGTGCCATCAGTGAGCCGGTGAGCTCCTACGAGCAGTACTTC. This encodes CAISEPVSSYEQYF.

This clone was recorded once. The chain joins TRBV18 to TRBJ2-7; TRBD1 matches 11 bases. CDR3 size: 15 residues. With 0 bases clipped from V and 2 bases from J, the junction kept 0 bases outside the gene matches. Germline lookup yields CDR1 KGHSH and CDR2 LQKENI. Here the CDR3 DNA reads TGTGCCAGCTCACCACCGGGACAGGGGGCCTACGAGCAGTACTTC. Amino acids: CASSPPGQGAYEQYF. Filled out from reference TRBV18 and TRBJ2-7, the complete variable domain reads NAGVMQNPRHLVRRRGQEARLRCSPMKGHSHVYWYRQLPEEGLKFMVYLQKENIIDESGMPKERFSAEFPKEGPSILRIQQVVRGDSAAYFCASSPPGQGAYEQYFGPGTRLTVT.

CDR3 DNA sequence: TGTGCCAGCTCACCATTGTCCCAGGGTCTCTACGAGCAGTACTTC. Translated: CASSPLSQGLYEQYF. J is TRBJ2-7 and V is TRBV18; the D gene is possibly TRBD1 (5 bases). Germline V gene data show CDR1 as KGHSH and CDR2 as LQKENI. V shed 2 bases and J shed 3 bases, with 14 bases lying between them. The CDR3 totals 15 residues.

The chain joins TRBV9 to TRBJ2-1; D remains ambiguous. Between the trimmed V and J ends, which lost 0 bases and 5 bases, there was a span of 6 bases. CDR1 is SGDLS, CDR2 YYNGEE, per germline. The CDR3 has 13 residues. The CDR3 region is CASSVATHNEQFF. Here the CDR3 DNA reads TGTGCCAGCAGCGTAGCTACGCACAATGAGCAGTTCTTC.

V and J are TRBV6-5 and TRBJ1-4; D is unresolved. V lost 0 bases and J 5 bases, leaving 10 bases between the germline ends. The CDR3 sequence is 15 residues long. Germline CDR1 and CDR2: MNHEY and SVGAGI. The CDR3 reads CASSYSVPRNEKLFF. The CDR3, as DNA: TGTGCCAGCAGTTACTCCGTACCTAGGAATGAAAAACTGTTTTTT.

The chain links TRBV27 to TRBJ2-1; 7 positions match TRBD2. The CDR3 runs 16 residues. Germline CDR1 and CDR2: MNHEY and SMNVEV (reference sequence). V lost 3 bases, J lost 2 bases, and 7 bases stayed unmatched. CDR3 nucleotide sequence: TGTGCCAGCAGTTTCGACTCCGGGACTACCTACAATGAGCAGTTCTTC. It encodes CASSFDSGTTYNEQFF.

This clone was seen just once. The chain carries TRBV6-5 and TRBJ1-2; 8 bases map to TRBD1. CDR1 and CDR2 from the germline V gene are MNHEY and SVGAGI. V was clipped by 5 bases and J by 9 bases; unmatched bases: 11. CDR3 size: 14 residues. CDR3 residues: CASSPTGARFSYTF. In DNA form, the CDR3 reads TGTGCCAGCAGTCCGACAGGGGCGAGGTTTAGCTACACCTTC.

The CDR3 DNA sequence: TGCGCCAGCAGCACCGGGACAGGGATCGGGAACACTGAAGCTTTCTTT. Its protein is CASSTGTGIGNTEAFF. This chain connects TRBV5-1 to TRBJ1-1, with TRBD1 matching over 9 bases. The CDR3 runs to 16 residues. CDR1 SGHRS and CDR2 YFSETQ come from the germline V gene. V gave up 4 bases and J gave up 1 base; unmatched junction bases: 8. Drawing the rest from reference TRBV5-1 and TRBJ1-1, the complete variable domain is KAGVTQTPRYLIKTRGQQVTLSCSPISGHRSVSWYQQTPGQGLQFLFEYFSETQRNKGNFPGRFSGRQFSNSRSEMNVSTLELGDSALYLCASSTGTGIGNTEAFFGQGTRLTVV.

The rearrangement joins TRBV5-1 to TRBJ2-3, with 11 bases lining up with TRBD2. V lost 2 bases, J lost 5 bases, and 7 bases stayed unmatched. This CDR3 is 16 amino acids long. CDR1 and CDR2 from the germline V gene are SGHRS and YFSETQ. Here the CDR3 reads CASSFVAGGRGDTQYF. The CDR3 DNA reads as TGCGCCAGCAGCTTTGTAGCGGGGGGGCGGGGAGATACGCAGTATTTT.

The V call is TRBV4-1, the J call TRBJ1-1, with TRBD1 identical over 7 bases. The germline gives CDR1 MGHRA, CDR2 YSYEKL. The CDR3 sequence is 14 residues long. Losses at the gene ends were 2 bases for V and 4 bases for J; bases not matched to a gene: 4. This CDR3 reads CASSQNTGVTEAFF. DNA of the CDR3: TGCGCCAGCAGCCAAAATACAGGGGTCACTGAAGCTTTCTTT.

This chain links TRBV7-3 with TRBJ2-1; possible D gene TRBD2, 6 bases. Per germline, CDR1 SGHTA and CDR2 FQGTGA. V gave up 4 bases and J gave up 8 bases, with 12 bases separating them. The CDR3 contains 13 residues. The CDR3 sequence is CASSWGVGYEQFF. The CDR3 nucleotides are TGTGCCAGCAGCTGGGGGGTGGGGTATGAGCAGTTCTTC. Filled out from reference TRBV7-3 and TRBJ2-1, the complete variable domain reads GAGVSQTPSNKVTEKGKYVELRCDPISGHTALYWYRQSLGQGPEFLIYFQGTGAADDSGLPNDRFFAVRPEGSVSTLKIQRTERGDSAVYLCASSWGVGYEQFFGPGTRLTVL.

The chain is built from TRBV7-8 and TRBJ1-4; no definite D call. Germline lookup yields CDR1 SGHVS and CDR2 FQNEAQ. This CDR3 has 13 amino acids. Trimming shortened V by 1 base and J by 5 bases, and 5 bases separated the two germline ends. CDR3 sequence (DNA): TGTGCCAGCAGCTTAGTTCTAAATGAAAAACTGTTTTTT. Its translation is CASSLVLNEKLFF.

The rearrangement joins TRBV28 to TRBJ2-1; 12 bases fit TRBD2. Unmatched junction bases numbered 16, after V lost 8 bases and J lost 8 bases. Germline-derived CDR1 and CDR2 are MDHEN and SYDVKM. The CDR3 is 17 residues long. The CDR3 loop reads CASQPFILAGGLHEQFF. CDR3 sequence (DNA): TGTGCCAGCCAACCCTTTATCCTAGCGGGAGGGCTACATGAGCAGTTCTTC.

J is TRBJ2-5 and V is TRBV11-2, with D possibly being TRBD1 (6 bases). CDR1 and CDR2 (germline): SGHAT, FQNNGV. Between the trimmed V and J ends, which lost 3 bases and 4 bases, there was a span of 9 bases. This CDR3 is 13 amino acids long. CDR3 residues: CASSFGGPETQYF. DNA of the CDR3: TGTGCCAGCAGCTTTGGGGGCCCAGAGACCCAGTACTTC. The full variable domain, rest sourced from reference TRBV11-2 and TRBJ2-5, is EAGVAQSPRYKIIEKRQSVAFWCNPISGHATLYWYQQILGQGPKLLIQFQNNGVVDDSQLPKDRFSAERLKGVDSTLKIQPAKLEDSAVYLCASSFGGPETQYFGPGTRLLVL.

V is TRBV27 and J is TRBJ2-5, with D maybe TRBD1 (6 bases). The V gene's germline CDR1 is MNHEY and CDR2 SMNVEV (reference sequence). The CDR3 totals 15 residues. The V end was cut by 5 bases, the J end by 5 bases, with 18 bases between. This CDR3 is CASSPQQGRAETQYF. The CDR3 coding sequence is TGTGCCAGCAGTCCGCAACAGGGAAGAGCCGAGACCCAGTACTTC.

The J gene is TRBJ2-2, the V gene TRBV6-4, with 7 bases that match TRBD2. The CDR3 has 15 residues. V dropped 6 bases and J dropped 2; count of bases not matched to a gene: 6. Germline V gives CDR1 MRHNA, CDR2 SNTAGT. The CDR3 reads CASSPGTTNTGELFF. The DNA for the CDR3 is TGTGCCAGCAGCCCCGGGACTACTAACACCGGGGAGCTGTTTTTT.